One sample yielded the 28 T cell receptor beta chains listed below, sequenced in a study of cytomegalovirus exposure and HLA in healthy donors. This PCR relied on a set of 60 Vbeta primers and 13 Jbeta primers. The data were produced by immunoSEQ multiplex PCR, yet TCRdb's version contains in-frame clones alone and is incomplete. The repertoire includes 80,000 to 95,000 clones, about three quarters of them detected once, and 4.5% to 7% sits in the top ten. Sequencing was done on a sample of PBMCs. Receptor source: a female donor in good health and CMV-seronegative.

The CDR3 DNA reads as TGTGCCAGCAAAGGCTCGGGGGGCGAGAACACTGAAGCTTTCTTT. Amino acid sequence: CASKGSGGENTEAFF. The chain has TRBV2 and TRBJ1-1; D is possibly TRBD1 (6 bases). Germline V gene data show CDR1 as SNHLY and CDR2 as FYNNEI. Trimming left V 7 bases short and J 1 base short, with 16 bases between. This CDR3 contains 15 residues. Based on the CDR3 plus reference TRBV2 and TRBJ1-1, the full variable domain is EPEVTQTPSHQVTQMGQEVILRCVPISNHLYFYWYRQILGQKVEFLVSFYNNEISEKSEIFDDQFSVERPDGSNFTLKIRSTKLEDSAMYFCASKGSGGENTEAFFGQGTRLTVV.

The chain links TRBV6-1 to TRBJ2-1; 9 nucleotides align to TRBD1. Germline values: CDR1 MNHNS, CDR2 SASEGT. This CDR3 comprises 15 residues. The trim removed 6 bases at V and 3 bases at J, leaving 6 bases unmatched. The CDR3 DNA is TGTGCCAGCAGATCGGGACAGGGCGTCTACAATGAGCAGTTCTTC. Amino acid sequence: CASRSGQGVYNEQFF.

J is TRBJ2-3 and V is TRBV4-1, with TRBD2 matching 9 bases. Germline V gene sequence: CDR1 MGHRA, CDR2 YSYEKL. CDR3 length equals 18 residues. Trimming at V came to 0 bases and at J to 4 bases, leaving 11 bases not matched to a gene. For the CDR3, the DNA is TGCGCCAGCAGCCAAGAGTTTTTAAGCGGGAGGCCGCCAGATACGCAGTATTTT. Translation gives CASSQEFLSGRPPDTQYF.

V is TRBV28 and J is TRBJ1-5, with 7 bases that match TRBD1. The CDR3 runs 15 residues. V lost 7 bases to trimming and J lost 2 bases; unmatched junction nucleotides: 8. Germline V gene data show CDR1 as MDHEN and CDR2 as SYDVKM. The CDR3 DNA reads TGTGCCAGCACCCTCCTCACAGGGGGCAATCAGCCCCAGCATTTT. Protein: CASTLLTGGNQPQHF.

The chain recombines TRBV7-2 with TRBJ1-4, with 7 bases fitting TRBD1. Germline CDR1 is SGHTA and CDR2 is FQGNSA. This CDR3 comprises 14 residues. V trimming: 5 bases; J trimming: 1 base; junction bases outside the gene matches: 1. CDR3 residues: CASSDRVTNEKLFF. CDR3 DNA sequence: TGTGCCAGCAGCGACAGGGTAACTAATGAAAAACTGTTTTTT.

This clone was seen a single time. This chain joins TRBV10-1 and TRBJ1-1, with D possibly matching TRBD1 (5 bases). The CDR3 covers 14 residues. Deletions cut 11 bases from V and 0 bases from J, with 16 bases between. Germline CDR1 is WNHNN and CDR2 is SYGVQD (reference sequence). CDR3 nucleotide sequence: TGCGCCGCCACCCCATGGGGCTTGAACACTGAAGCTTTCTTT. This translates into CAATPWGLNTEAFF.

V usage is TRBV30 and J usage is TRBJ1-4; TRBD1 matches at 7 bases. The CDR3 has 14 amino acids. After removal of 1 base from V and 4 bases from J, the junction contained 3 bases not matched to a gene. Germline V gene lookup returns CDR1 GTSNPN and CDR2 SVGIG (reference sequence). In nucleotides, the CDR3 is TGTGCCTGGAGTGCGGGACAGCTTAATGAAAAACTGTTTTTT. Translated, it gives CAWSAGQLNEKLFF. Full variable domain (outside the CDR3, taken from reference TRBV30 and TRBJ1-4): SQTIHQWPATLVQPVGSPLSLECTVEGTSNPNLYWYRQAAGRGLQLLFYSVGIGQISSEVPQNLSASRPQDRQFILSSKKLLLSDSGFYLCAWSAGQLNEKLFFGSGTQLSVL.

This clone was seen just once. This chain joins TRBV28 and TRBJ2-7; 13 nucleotides match TRBD2. Germline V gene data show CDR1 as MDHEN and CDR2 as SYDVKM. The CDR3 extends over 17 amino acids. Unmatched junction bases numbered 7, after V lost 2 bases and J lost 3 bases. CDR3 bases: TGTGCCAGCAGTTTACCCTTGGGGACTAGCGGGAACTACGAGCAGTACTTC. Its protein is CASSLPLGTSGNYEQYF. Supplemented by reference TRBV28 and TRBJ2-7, the full variable domain reads DVKVTQSSRYLVKRTGEKVFLECVQDMDHENMFWYRQDPGLGLRLIYFSYDVKMKEKGDIPEGYSVSREKKERFSLILESASTNQTSMYLCASSLPLGTSGNYEQYFGPGTRLTVT.

The chain is built from TRBV5-1 and TRBJ2-7, with 11 bases aligning to TRBD1. Losses at the gene ends were 2 bases for V and 2 bases for J; bases not matched to a gene: 3. Germline CDR1 and CDR2: SGHRS and YFSETQ. This CDR3 is built from 15 residues. Here the CDR3 reads CASSFGGQGAYEQYF. The CDR3 DNA is TGCGCCAGCAGCTTTGGGGGACAGGGGGCCTACGAGCAGTACTTC.

The chain couples TRBV18 to TRBJ2-7; D might be TRBD1 (5 bases). V lost 1 base and J 0 bases, leaving 13 bases between the germline ends. Germline CDR1 reads KGHSH; CDR2 reads LQKENI. This CDR3 is built from 16 residues. For the CDR3, the DNA is TGTGCCAGCTCACCACTGGGTCCAGGGAACTCCTACGAGCAGTACTTC. This gives the protein CASSPLGPGNSYEQYF.

V and J are TRBV4-2 and TRBJ2-7, with TRBD1 as a possible D gene (7 bases). The germline V gene encodes CDR1 LGHNA and CDR2 YNFKEQ. V was pared by 0 bases and J by 4 bases, with 16 bases between. The CDR3 covers 16 residues. The DNA for the CDR3 is TGTGCCAGCAGCCAAGAACAGGGCAGGGGGAGGTACGAGCAGTACTTC. As protein: CASSQEQGRGRYEQYF.

There are a few counts of this clone. V usage is TRBV6-1 and J usage is TRBJ2-5; TRBD2 matches at 11 bases. This CDR3 spans 17 amino acids. Germline V gene lookup returns CDR1 MNHNS and CDR2 SASEGT. The junction had 4 bases not matched to a gene; V was cut back by 0 bases and J by 1 base. The CDR3 reads CASSEALAGGTQETQYF. CDR3 coding DNA: TGTGCCAGCAGTGAAGCGTTAGCGGGAGGGACCCAAGAGACCCAGTACTTC.

This chain's CDR3 is CASSLAGLDPSDEQYF. CDR3 DNA sequence: TGTGCCAGCAGCTTAGCCGGACTAGACCCCTCGGACGAGCAGTACTTC. The chain links TRBV7-8 to TRBJ2-7, with 7 bases matching TRBD2. Germline CDR1 and CDR2: SGHVS and FQNEAQ. Germline trimming cut 0 bases from V and 5 bases from J; bases unmatched to any gene: 10. The CDR3 contains 16 residues.

The chain has TRBV4-2 and TRBJ2-5; a possible D gene is TRBD2 (6 bases). The CDR3 is made up of 14 amino acids. Germline CDR1 reads LGHNA; CDR2 reads YNFKEQ. Trimming took 4 bases from V and 5 from J, leaving 14 bases between them. Here the CDR3 DNA reads TGTGCCAGCAGCCCTCGGGACTCAGGGGAGACCCAGTACTTC. This gives the protein CASSPRDSGETQYF.

This clone was seen a handful of times. The sample carries other DNA sequences with the same CDR3. This chain joins TRBV6-5 and TRBJ1-1; D unclear. V was clipped by 2 bases and J by 1 base, with 8 bases between them. Germline CDR1 and CDR2: MNHEY and SVGAGI. This CDR3 region has 14 residues. CDR3 amino acids: CASSYRRGNTEAFF. CDR3 DNA: TGTGCCAGCAGTTACCGGAGAGGGAACACTGAAGCTTTCTTT.

The chain combines TRBV19 with TRBJ2-7, with 11 bases matching TRBD2. The CDR3 sequence is 16 residues long. Germline lookup yields CDR1 LNHDA and CDR2 SQIVND (reference sequence). The trim removed 7 bases at V and 1 base at J, leaving 9 bases unmatched. The chain's CDR3 is CASNPSGGSPSYEQYF. In DNA form, the CDR3 reads TGTGCCAGTAATCCTAGCGGGGGGTCACCATCCTACGAGCAGTACTTC.

In DNA form, the CDR3 reads TGTGCCATCAGTGAGTCTACAGGCGAGCAGTACTTC. This sequence encodes CAISESTGEQYF. The chain links TRBV10-3 to TRBJ2-7; D possibly corresponds to TRBD1 (5 bases). The V gene lost 0 bases and the J gene lost 6 bases, with 6 bases spanning the gap. Germline lookup yields CDR1 ENHRY and CDR2 SYGVKD. The CDR3 spans 12 residues.

The J gene is TRBJ1-4, the V gene TRBV6-1; 7 positions agree with TRBD1. The CDR3 is 11 residues long. The germline V gene encodes CDR1 MNHNS and CDR2 SASEGT. The V and J ends lost 6 bases and 13 bases, in that order; junction bases with no gene match: 5. The CDR3 DNA reads TGTGCCAGCAGCATGGGACAGTTACTGTTTTTT. Amino acid sequence: CASSMGQLLFF.

This chain links TRBV27 with TRBJ2-7; the match to TRBD1 covers 10 bases. V dropped 3 bases and J dropped 4; count of bases not matched to a gene: 9. This CDR3 region has 16 residues. In germline, CDR1 is MNHEY, CDR2 SMNVEV (reference sequence). Here the CDR3 reads CASSFLGQGGSYEQYF. The DNA for the CDR3 is TGTGCCAGCAGTTTCCTCGGACAGGGGGGGAGTTACGAGCAGTACTTC.

The CDR3 loop is CASSAQGTGTEAFF. The CDR3 bases are TGTGCCAGCAGCGCCCAAGGGACAGGGACTGAAGCTTTCTTT. The chain carries TRBV5-5 and TRBJ1-1; 9 bases align to TRBD1. With 4 bases clipped from V and 5 bases from J, the junction kept 6 bases outside the gene matches. CDR1 is SGHKS, CDR2 YYEKEE, per germline (reference sequence). CDR3 length: 14 amino acids.

The chain has TRBV9 and TRBJ2-2; unclear D gene. The CDR3 spans 12 residues. V was clipped by 4 bases and J by 5 bases, with 6 bases between them. Germline V gives CDR1 SGDLS, CDR2 YYNGEE. DNA for the CDR3: TGTGCCAGCAGCCCCAATACCGGGGAGCTGTTTTTT. This codes for CASSPNTGELFF.

CDR3 nucleotide sequence: TGTGCCAGCAGCGCTCACCGGGTCCCAATCGGCGAAAAACTGTTTTTT. This encodes CASSAHRVPIGEKLFF. V gene TRBV7-2 combines with J gene TRBJ1-4; no clear D. The CDR3 extends over 16 amino acids. CDR1 is SGHTA, CDR2 FQGNSA, per germline. V lost 5 bases, J lost 8 bases, and 21 bases lay in between.

The rearrangement joins TRBV5-1 to TRBJ2-1, with 12 bases that match TRBD2. The CDR3 runs 15 residues. Germline V gives CDR1 SGHRS, CDR2 YFSETQ. V was clipped by 4 bases and J by 3 bases; unmatched bases: 2. CDR3 coding DNA: TGCGCCAGCAGCACGACTAGCGGGAGCTACAATGAGCAGTTCTTC. Translation gives CASSTTSGSYNEQFF. Combining the CDR3 with reference TRBV5-1 and TRBJ2-1 gives the whole variable domain KAGVTQTPRYLIKTRGQQVTLSCSPISGHRSVSWYQQTPGQGLQFLFEYFSETQRNKGNFPGRFSGRQFSNSRSEMNVSTLELGDSALYLCASSTTSGSYNEQFFGPGTRLTVL.

The CDR3 region is CASSLPADTQYF. The CDR3 coding sequence is TGTGCCAGCAGCTTACCAGCAGATACGCAGTATTTT. The chain recombines TRBV7-2 with TRBJ2-3, with D hard to call. The germline V and J ends were trimmed by 2 bases and 4 bases, with 4 bases remaining between them. CDR1 is SGHTA, CDR2 FQGNSA, per germline. The CDR3 loop spans 12 amino acids.

The gene calls are TRBV19 and TRBJ1-5; D unclear. V shed 1 base and J shed 5 bases, with 12 bases lying between them. The germline CDR1 and CDR2 sequences are LNHDA and SQIVND (reference sequence). The CDR3 has 15 amino acids. The CDR3 is CASSIGPESHQPQHF. In DNA form, the CDR3 reads TGTGCCAGTAGTATAGGCCCCGAGAGCCATCAGCCCCAGCATTTT.

V usage is TRBV7-9 and J usage is TRBJ2-1; the match to TRBD2 covers 8 bases. V dropped 1 base and J dropped 7; count of bases not matched to a gene: 12. Germline-derived CDR1 and CDR2 are SEHNR and FQNEAQ (reference sequence). The CDR3 length is 17 residues. Written as DNA, the CDR3 is TGTGCCAGCAGCTTAGAAGGACTAAGCGGGGGTCAGAATGAGCAGTTCTTC. The encoded protein is CASSLEGLSGGQNEQFF.

The V and J genes are TRBV11-2 and TRBJ1-1; the D is unclear. Trimming pared 3 bases from V and 4 bases from J, leaving 9 bases between. This CDR3 region has 13 residues. Germline CDR1 SGHAT, CDR2 FQNNGV. CDR3 in amino acids: CASSLQEGTEAFF. The CDR3 coding sequence is TGTGCCAGCAGCTTGCAAGAGGGCACTGAAGCTTTCTTT.

The chain is built from TRBV6-6 and TRBJ2-2, with 12 bases identical to TRBD1. CDR1 is MNHNY and CDR2 is SVGAGI in the germline V gene (reference sequence). CDR3 size: 15 residues. Losses at the gene ends were 5 bases for V and 7 bases for J; bases not matched to a gene: 5. In DNA, the CDR3 is TGTGCCAGCAGTCCGGGACAGGGGGCTGGCGGGGAGCTGTTTTTT. It translates to CASSPGQGAGGELFF.